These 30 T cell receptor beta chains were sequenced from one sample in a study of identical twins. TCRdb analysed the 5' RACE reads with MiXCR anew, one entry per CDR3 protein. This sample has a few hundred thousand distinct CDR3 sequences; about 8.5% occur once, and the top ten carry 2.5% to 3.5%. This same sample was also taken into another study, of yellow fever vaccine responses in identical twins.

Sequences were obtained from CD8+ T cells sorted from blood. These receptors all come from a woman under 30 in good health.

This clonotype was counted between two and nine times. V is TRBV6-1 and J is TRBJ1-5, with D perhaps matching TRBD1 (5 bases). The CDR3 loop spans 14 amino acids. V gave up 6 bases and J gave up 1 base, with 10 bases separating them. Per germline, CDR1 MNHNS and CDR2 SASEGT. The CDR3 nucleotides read TGTGCCAGCAGGGAGGGGCCGAGCAATCAGCCCCAGCATTTT. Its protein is CASREGPSNQPQHF.

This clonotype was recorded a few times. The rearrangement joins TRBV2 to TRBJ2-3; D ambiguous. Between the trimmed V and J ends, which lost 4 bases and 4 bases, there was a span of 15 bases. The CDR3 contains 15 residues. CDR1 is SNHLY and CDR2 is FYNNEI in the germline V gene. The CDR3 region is CASSGSIEGSDTQYF. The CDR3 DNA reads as TGTGCCAGCAGTGGGTCAATTGAAGGTTCAGATACGCAGTATTTT.

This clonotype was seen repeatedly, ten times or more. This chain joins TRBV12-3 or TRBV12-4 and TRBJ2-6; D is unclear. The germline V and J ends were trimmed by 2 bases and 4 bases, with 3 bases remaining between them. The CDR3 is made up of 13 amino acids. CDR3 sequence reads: CASSLLGANVLTF. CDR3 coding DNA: TGTGCCAGCAGTTTATTAGGGGCCAACGTCCTGACTTTC.

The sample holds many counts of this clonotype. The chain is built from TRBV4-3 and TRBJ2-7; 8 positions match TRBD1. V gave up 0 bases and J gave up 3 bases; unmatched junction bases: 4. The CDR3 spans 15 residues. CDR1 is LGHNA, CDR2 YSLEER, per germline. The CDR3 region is CASSQDRDRYYEQYF. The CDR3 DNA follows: TGCGCCAGCAGCCAAGATCGGGACAGGTACTACGAGCAGTACTTC.

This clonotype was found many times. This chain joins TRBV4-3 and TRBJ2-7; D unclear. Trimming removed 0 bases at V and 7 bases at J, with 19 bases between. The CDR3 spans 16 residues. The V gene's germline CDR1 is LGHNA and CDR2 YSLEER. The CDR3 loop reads CASSQDLFGSWWEQYF. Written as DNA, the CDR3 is TGCGCCAGCAGCCAAGATCTGTTTGGTTCATGGTGGGAGCAGTACTTC.

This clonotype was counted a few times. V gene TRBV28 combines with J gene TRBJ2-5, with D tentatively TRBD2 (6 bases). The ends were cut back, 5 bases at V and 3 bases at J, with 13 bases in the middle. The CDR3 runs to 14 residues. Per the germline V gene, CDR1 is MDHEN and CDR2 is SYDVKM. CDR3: CASSGRTRKETQYF. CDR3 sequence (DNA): TGTGCCAGCAGTGGGAGGACGAGGAAAGAGACCCAGTACTTC.

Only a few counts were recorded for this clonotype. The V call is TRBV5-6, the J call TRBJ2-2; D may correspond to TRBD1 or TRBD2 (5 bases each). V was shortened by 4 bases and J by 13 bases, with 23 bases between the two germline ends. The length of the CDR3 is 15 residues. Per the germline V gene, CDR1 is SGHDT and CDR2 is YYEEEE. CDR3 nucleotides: TGTGCCAGCAGCATACCACAGGATTCCGGGGTCGGGCTGTTTTTT. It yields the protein CASSIPQDSGVGLFF.

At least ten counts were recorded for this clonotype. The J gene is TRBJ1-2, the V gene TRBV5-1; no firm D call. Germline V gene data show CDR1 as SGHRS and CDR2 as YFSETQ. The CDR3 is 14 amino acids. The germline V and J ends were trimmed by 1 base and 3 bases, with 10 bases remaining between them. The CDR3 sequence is CASSLSGGDYGYTF. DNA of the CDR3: TGCGCCAGCAGCTTGTCCGGTGGTGACTATGGCTACACCTTC.

In DNA, the CDR3 is TGTGCCAGCAGTGATTCTGCAGCTTATTCACCCCTCCACTTT. This codes for CASSDSAAYSPLHF. This chain connects TRBV6-1 to TRBJ1-6, with D hard to call. Germline V gene data show CDR1 as MNHNS and CDR2 as SASEGT. V lost 3 bases to trimming and J lost 8 bases, with 11 bases between them. The CDR3 runs 14 residues.

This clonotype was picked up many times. The CDR3 DNA follows: TGCAGTGCTGCATGGACGGCGACTAATGAAAAACTGTTTTTT. Amino acids: CSAAWTATNEKLFF. This rearrangement joins TRBV20-1 to TRBJ1-4; D unclear. Per germline, CDR1 DFQATT and CDR2 SNEGSKA (reference sequence). Trimming took 5 bases from V and 2 from J, leaving 12 bases between them. CDR3 size: 14 residues.

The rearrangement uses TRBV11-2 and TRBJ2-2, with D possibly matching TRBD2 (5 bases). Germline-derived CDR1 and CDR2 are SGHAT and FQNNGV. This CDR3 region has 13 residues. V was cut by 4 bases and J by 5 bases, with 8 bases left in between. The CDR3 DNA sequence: TGTGCCAGCAGCTCCGGGGAGACCGGGGAGCTGTTTTTT. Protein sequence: CASSSGETGELFF.

The CDR3 nucleotides are TGTGCCAGCATCGGGGGGCTGTACGAGCAGTACTTC. It yields the protein CASIGGLYEQYF. V is TRBV2 and J is TRBJ2-7, with D tentatively TRBD2 (7 bases). V dropped 7 bases and J dropped 4 bases, with 11 bases sitting between them. The CDR3 loop spans 12 amino acids. Germline CDR1 is SNHLY and CDR2 is FYNNEI.

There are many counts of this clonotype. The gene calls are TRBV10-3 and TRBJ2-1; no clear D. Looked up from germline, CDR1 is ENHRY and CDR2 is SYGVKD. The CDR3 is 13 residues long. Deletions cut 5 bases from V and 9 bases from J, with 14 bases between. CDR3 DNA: TGTGCCATCAGTCAGGAGCGATCGGGTGAGCAGTTCTTC. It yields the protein CAISQERSGEQFF.

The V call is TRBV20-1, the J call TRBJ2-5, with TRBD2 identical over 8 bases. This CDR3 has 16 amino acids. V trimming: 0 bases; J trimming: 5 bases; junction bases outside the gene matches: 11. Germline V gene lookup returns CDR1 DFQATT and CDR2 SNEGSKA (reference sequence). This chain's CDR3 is CSARDPGLAIWETQYF. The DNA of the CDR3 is TGCAGTGCTAGAGATCCAGGACTAGCAATCTGGGAGACCCAGTACTTC.

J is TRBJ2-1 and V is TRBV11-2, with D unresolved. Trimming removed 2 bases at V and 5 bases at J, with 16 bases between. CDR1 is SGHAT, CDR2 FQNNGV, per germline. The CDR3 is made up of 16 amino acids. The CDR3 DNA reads TGTGCCAGCAGCTTACTGTGGAGCGCCACCCACAATGAGCAGTTCTTC. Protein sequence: CASSLLWSATHNEQFF. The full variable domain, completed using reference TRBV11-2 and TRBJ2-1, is EAGVAQSPRYKIIEKRQSVAFWCNPISGHATLYWYQQILGQGPKLLIQFQNNGVVDDSQLPKDRFSAERLKGVDSTLKIQPAKLEDSAVYLCASSLLWSATHNEQFFGPGTRLTVL.

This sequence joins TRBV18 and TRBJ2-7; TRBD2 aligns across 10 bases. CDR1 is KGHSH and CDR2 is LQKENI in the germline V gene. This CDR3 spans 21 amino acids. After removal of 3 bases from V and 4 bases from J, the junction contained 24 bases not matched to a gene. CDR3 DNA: TGTGCCAGCTCACCTACGATCCGGACTAGCGGAGCCGCCTTGCCCATATACGAGCAGTACTTC. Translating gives CASSPTIRTSGAALPIYEQYF.

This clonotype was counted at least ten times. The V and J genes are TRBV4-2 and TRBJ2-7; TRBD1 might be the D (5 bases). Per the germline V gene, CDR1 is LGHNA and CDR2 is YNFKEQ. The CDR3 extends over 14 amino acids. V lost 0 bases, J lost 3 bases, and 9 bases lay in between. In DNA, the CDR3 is TGTGCCAGCAGCCAAGAGCGACAGATCTACGAGCAGTACTTC. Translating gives CASSQERQIYEQYF.

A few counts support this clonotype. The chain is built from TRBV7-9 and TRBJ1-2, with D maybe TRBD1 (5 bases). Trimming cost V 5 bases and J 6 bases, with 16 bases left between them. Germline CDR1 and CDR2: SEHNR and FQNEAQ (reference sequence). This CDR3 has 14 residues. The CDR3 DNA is TGTGCCAGCAGCAGTGTTTCTGGGGCGAATGGCTACACCTTC. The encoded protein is CASSSVSGANGYTF.

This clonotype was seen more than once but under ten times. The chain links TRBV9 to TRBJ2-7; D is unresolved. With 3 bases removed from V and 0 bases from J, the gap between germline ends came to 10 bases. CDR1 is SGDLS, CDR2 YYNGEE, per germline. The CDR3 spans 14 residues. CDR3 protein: CASSGPGRSYEQYF. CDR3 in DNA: TGTGCCAGCAGCGGACCGGGCCGCTCCTACGAGCAGTACTTC.

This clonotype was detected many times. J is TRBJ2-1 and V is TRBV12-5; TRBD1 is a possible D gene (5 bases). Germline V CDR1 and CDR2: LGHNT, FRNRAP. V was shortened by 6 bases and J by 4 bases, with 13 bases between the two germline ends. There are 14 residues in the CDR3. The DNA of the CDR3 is TGTGCTAGTGGGAGGACGACAGAATACAATGAGCAGTTCTTC. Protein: CASGRTTEYNEQFF.

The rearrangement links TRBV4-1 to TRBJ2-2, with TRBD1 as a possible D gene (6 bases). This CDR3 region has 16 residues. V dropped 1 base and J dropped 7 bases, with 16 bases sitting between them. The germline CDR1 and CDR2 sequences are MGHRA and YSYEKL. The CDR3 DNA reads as TGCGCCAGCAGCCAAGGCTTGACGGCAGGGGACGGGGAGCTGTTTTTT. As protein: CASSQGLTAGDGELFF.

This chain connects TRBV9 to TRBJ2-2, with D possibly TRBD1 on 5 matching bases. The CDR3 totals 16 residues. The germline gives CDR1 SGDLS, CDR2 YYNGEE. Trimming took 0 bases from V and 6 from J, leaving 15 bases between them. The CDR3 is CASSVAVGVEPGELFF. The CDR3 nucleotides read TGTGCCAGCAGCGTAGCGGTAGGGGTTGAACCCGGGGAGCTGTTTTTT.

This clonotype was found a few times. The CDR3 sequence is CASSHRYPYEQYF. CDR3 bases: TGTGCCAGCAGCCACCGCTATCCCTACGAGCAGTACTTC. The V call is TRBV7-8, the J call TRBJ2-7; no firm D call. From germline, CDR1 is SGHVS and CDR2 FQNEAQ. V gave up 5 bases and J gave up 2 bases, with 10 bases separating them. CDR3 length: 13 amino acids.

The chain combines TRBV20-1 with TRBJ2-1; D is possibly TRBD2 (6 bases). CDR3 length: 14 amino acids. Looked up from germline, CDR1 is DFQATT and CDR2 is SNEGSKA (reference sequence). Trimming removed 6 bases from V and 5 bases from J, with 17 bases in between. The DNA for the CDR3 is TGCAGTGCCATTCCTAGGCGGGAAAACAATGAGCAGTTCTTC. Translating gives CSAIPRRENNEQFF.

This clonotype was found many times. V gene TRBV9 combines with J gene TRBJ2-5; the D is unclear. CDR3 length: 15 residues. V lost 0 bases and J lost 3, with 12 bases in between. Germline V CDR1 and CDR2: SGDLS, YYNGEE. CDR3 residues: CASSVDMGSKETQYF. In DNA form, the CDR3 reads TGTGCCAGCAGCGTAGATATGGGCAGTAAAGAGACCCAGTACTTC.

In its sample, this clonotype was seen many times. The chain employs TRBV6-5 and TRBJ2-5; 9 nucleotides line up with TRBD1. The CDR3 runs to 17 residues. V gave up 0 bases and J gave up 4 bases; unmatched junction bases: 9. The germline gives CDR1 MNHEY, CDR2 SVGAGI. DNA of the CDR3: TGTGCCAGCAGTTACTCGAGACCGGGACAGGGAGGAGAGACCCAGTACTTC. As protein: CASSYSRPGQGGETQYF.

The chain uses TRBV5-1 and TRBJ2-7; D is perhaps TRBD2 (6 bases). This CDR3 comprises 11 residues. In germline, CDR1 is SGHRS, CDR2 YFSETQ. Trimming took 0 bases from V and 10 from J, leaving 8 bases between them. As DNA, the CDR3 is TGCGCCAGCAGCTTGGCGGGGGACCAGTACTTC. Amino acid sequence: CASSLAGDQYF. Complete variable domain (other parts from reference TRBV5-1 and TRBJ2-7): KAGVTQTPRYLIKTRGQQVTLSCSPISGHRSVSWYQQTPGQGLQFLFEYFSETQRNKGNFPGRFSGRQFSNSRSEMNVSTLELGDSALYLCASSLAGDQYFGPGTRLTVT.

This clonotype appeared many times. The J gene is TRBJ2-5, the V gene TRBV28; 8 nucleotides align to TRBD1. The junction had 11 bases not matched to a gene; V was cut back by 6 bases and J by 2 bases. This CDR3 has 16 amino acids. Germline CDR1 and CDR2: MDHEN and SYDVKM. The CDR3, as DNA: TGTGCCAGCAGCCGACCCCTTGGACAGGGTCAAGAGACCCAGTACTTC. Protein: CASSRPLGQGQETQYF.

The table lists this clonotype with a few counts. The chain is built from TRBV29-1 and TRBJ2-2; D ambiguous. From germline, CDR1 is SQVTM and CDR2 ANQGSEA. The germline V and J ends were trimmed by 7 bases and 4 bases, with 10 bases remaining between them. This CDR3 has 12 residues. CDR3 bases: TGCAGCGCTCCCAATTCCACCGGGGAGCTGTTTTTT. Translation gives CSAPNSTGELFF.

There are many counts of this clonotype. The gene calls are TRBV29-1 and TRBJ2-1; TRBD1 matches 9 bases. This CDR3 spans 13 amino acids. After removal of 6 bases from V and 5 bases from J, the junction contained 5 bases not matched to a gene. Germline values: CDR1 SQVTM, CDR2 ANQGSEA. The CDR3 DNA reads TGCAGCGTCCGGGACAGGGTCCACAATGAGCAGTTCTTC. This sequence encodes CSVRDRVHNEQFF.